These T cell receptor beta chains were read from a single sample in a study of blood T cell repertoires in COVID-19. Clones were sequenced by immunoSEQ multiplex PCR, and TCRdb holds only the in-frame ones, with some missing. The sample carries about 230,000 clones, approximately 88% recorded once. The sequenced sample consisted of PBMCs or T cells enriched from blood (not recorded which). The receptors come from a woman in her 40s with acute COVID-19. CDR3s include the opening cysteine and the closing phenylalanine or tryptophan. The D gene is left open where the match is weak.

V	D	J	DNA	CDR3
TRBV5-4	.	TRBJ1-2	TGTGCCAGCAGCGGGAGTTTAACGACGGCGAACTATGGCTACACCTTC	CASSGSLTTANYGYTF
TRBV5-1	.	TRBJ1-1	TGCGCCACGGTCCTTTACCTTGAAGCTTTCTTT	CATVLYLEAFF
TRBV5-1	TRBD1	TRBJ2-2	TGCGCCAGCAGCTGGACAGGAGCGAACACCGGGGAGCTGTTTTTT	CASSWTGANTGELFF
TRBV7-9	.	TRBJ2-5	TGTGCCAGCAGCTTAATCAGTCGAGAGACCCAGTACTTC	CASSLISRETQYF
TRBV12-3/TRBV12-4	.	TRBJ1-1	TGTGCCAGCAGTTTAGGCGGAAGGGGCATGGCTTTCTTT	CASSLGGRGMAFF
TRBV4-1	TRBD1	TRBJ2-5	TGCGCCAGCAGCCCGGGCGGACAGGGGGCCTGGGAGACCCAGTACTTC	CASSPGGQGAWETQYF
TRBV30	.	TRBJ1-2	TGTGCCTGGAGTTCAGTGGCTGGCTACACCTTC	CAWSSVAGYTF
TRBV3-1/TRBV3-2	.	TRBJ1-1	TGTGCCAGCAGCCACTCAGGAACGAACACTGAAGCTTTCTTT	CASSHSGTNTEAFF
TRBV29-1	.	TRBJ1-2	TGCAGCCACGAAGAGGGTAACTATGGCTACACCTTC	CSHEEGNYGYTF
TRBV3-1/TRBV3-2	.	TRBJ1-3	TGTGCCAGCAGCCAAGGGGGAGCTGGAAACACCATATATTTT	CASSQGGAGNTIYF
TRBV11-2	TRBD1	TRBJ2-5	TGTGCCAGCAGCCGGGGCGGGACAGGGGGTTGGGAGACCCAGTACTTC	CASSRGGTGGWETQYF
TRBV6-5	.	TRBJ2-1	TGTGCCAGCAGTTACGCAACAGGTCCGTACAATGAGCAGTTCTTC	CASSYATGPYNEQFF
TRBV7-9	.	TRBJ1-3	TGTGCCAGCAGCTTAGCGCGGGGGCTCGGAAACACCATATATTTT	CASSLARGLGNTIYF
TRBV7-8	TRBD1	TRBJ2-3	TGTGCCAGCAGCTTTCCCCCCAGGGGGTCTAGCACAGATACGCAGTATTTT	CASSFPPRGSSTDTQYF
TRBV5-1	TRBD2	TRBJ2-2	TGCGCCAGCAGCTTCCTAGCGGGAGGAACCGGGGAGCTGTTTTTT	CASSFLAGGTGELFF